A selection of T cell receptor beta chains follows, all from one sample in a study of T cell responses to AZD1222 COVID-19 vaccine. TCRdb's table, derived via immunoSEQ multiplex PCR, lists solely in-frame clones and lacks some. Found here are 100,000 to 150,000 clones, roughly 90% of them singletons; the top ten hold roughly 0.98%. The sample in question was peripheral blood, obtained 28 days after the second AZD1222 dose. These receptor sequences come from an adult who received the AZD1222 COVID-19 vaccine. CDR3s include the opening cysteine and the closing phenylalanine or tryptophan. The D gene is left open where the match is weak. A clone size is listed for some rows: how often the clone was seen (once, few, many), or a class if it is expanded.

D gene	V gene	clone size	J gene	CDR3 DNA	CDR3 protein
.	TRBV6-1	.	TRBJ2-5	TGTGCCAGCAGTGCCCTGGACACTCGGGGATGGGAGACCCAGTACTTC	CASSALDTRGWETQYF
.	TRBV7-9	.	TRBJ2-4	TGTGCCAGCAGCTTAGCGGAGGGCATTCAGTACTTC	CASSLAEGIQYF
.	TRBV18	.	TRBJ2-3	TGTGCCAGCTCACCCGGAATCACAGATACGCAGTATTTT	CASSPGITDTQYF
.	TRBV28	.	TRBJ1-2	TGTGCCAGCAGTTTAGACACCATTAACTATGGCTACACCTTC	CASSLDTINYGYTF
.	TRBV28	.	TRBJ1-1	TGTGCCTCAAACGACCCCGAACTTGGCACTGAAGCTTTCTTT	CASNDPELGTEAFF
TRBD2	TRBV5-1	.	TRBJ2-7	TGCGCCAGCAGCTTGACTAGCGGGAGCCCGATTTACGAGCAGTACTTC	CASSLTSGSPIYEQYF
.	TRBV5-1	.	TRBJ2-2	TGCGCCAGCAGCTTGAGGGGGAACACCGGGGAGCTGTTTTTT	CASSLRGNTGELFF
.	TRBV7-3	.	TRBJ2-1	TGTGCCAGCAGCTTAGGCGGTTCGGGGTCCTACAATGAGCAGTTCTTC	CASSLGGSGSYNEQFF
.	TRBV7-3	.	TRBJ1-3	TGTGCCAGCAGCCTCAGTGGGTCCAGGGGAAACACCATATATTTT	CASSLSGSRGNTIYF
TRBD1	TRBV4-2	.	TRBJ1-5	TGTGCCAGCAGCCAAGCTGGGGACAGGGGGAGAGGGGCCCAGCATTTT	CASSQAGDRGRGAQHF
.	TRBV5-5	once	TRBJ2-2	TGTGCCAGCAGCTTGGGCCTCGTAACCGCCGGGGAGCTGTTTTTT	CASSLGLVTAGELFF
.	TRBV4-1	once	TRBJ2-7	TGCGCCAGCAGCCCGACTAGTTTCGGCTACGAGCAGTACTTC	CASSPTSFGYEQYF
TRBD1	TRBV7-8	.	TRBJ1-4	TGTGCCAGCAGCCAGGACAGGGGGGGAGGAGAAAAACTGTTTTTT	CASSQDRGGGEKLFF
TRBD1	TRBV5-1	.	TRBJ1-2	TGCGCCAGCAGCTTGGTACAGGGGCCCCTAAGTGGCTACACCTTC	CASSLVQGPLSGYTF
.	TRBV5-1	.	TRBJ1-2	TGCGCCAGCAGCTTGGTTTCTGGGGGTTCCATTTATGGCTACACCTTC	CASSLVSGGSIYGYTF
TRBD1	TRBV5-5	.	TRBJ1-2	TGTGCCAGCAGCACCGGGACAGGGGGCGGCTATGGCTACACCTTC	CASSTGTGGGYGYTF
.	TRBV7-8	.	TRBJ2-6	TGTGCCAGCAGCCTCCTCCCCCTCCGGGCCCCGAGCTCTGGGGCCAACGTCCTGACTTTC	CASSLLPLRAPSSGANVLTF
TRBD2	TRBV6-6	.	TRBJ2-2	TGTGCCAGCAGCTATCCAACCCTTCGGGGGAGCACGATAGCGGGAGGGGACACCGGGGAGCTGTTTTTT	CASSYPTLRGSTIAGGDTGELFF
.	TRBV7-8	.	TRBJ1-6	TGTGCCAGCAGCCGAAACAGGTGGGATAATTCACCCCTCCACTTT	CASSRNRWDNSPLHF
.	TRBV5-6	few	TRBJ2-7	TGTGCCAGCAGCCTCCCCGGGCCAAGGGCCTACGAGCAGTACTTC	CASSLPGPRAYEQYF
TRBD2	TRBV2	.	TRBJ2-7	TGTGCCAGCCTAGCGGGACCCTCCTACGAGCAGTACTTC	CASLAGPSYEQYF
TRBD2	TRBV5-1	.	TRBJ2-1	TGCGCCAGCAGCTCCACTCTAGCGGGATTAGGGTTCTTC	CASSSTLAGLGFF
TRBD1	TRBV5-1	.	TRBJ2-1	TGCGCCAGCACCGGCGGACAGGGGGCCGCCAGTGAGCAGTTCTTC	CASTGGQGAASEQFF
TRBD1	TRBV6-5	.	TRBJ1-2	TGTGCCAGCAGTTACTCGACAGGGGGGAGTGGCTACACCTTC	CASSYSTGGSGYTF
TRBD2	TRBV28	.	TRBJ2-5	TGTGCCAGCAGTTTGGAGGCTAGCGGACTAAGGGGCGAGACCCAGTACTTC	CASSLEASGLRGETQYF
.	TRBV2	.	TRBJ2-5	TGTGCCAGCAGTAGGAGACAAGAGACCCAGTACTTC	CASSRRQETQYF
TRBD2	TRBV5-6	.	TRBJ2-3	TGTGCCAGCAGCTTAGGGACTAGCGGGGTCACAGATACGCAGTATTTT	CASSLGTSGVTDTQYF
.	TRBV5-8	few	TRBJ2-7	TGTGCCAGCAGCGCGACTAGTCCCCAGTACTTC	CASSATSPQYF
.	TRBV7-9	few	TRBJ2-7	TGTGCCAGCAGCTTAGTACAGGGAACCTACGAGCAGTACTTC	CASSLVQGTYEQYF
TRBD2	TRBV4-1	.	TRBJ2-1	TGCGCCAGCAGCCCCCGGAGTGGTAGCGGGACATACAATGAGCAGTTCTTC	CASSPRSGSGTYNEQFF
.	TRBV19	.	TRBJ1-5	TGTGCCAGTAGCTTGGGACCTTCCAATCAGCCCCAGCATTTT	CASSLGPSNQPQHF
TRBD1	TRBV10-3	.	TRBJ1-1	TGTGCCATCAGTGGTCGACAGGGCATGAACACTGAAGCTTTCTTT	CAISGRQGMNTEAFF
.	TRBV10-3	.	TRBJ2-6	TGTGCCATCAGTGAGTCGGCCCCTGGGGCCAACGTCCTGACTTTC	CAISESAPGANVLTF
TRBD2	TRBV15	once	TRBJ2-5	TGTGCCACCAGCCCTAGCGGGAGAGAGACCCAGTACTTC	CATSPSGRETQYF
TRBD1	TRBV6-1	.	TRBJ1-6	TGTGCCAGCAGTGAGGGACCGGACAGGGGGCGAGTAGGTGTTCACTTT	CASSEGPDRGRVGVHF
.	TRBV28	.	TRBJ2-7	TGTGCCAGCAGTTTTTCGGGACTGGGGCTCTACGAGCAGTACTTC	CASSFSGLGLYEQYF
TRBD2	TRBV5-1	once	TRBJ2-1	TGCGCCAGCAGCTTGAGAATAGCGGGAGGCGGGGAGCAGTTCTTC	CASSLRIAGGGEQFF
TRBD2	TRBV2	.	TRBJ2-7	TGTGCCAGCAGGCTGCCCGGGGGGGAGCAGTACTTC	CASRLPGGEQYF
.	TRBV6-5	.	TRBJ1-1	TGTGCCAGCAGTCGACTGGACGCTGAAGCTTTCTTT	CASSRLDAEAFF
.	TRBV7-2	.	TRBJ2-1	TGTGCCAGCAGCTGGAGGGCCCGGAACAATGAGCAGTTCTTC	CASSWRARNNEQFF
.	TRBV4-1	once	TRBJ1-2	TGCGCCAGCAGCCAAGAGCGTAGAAACTATGGCTACACCTTC	CASSQERRNYGYTF
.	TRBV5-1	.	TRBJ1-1	TGCGCCAGCAGCTTGAGCAAGAACACTGAAGCTTTCTTT	CASSLSKNTEAFF
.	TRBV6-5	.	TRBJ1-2	TGTGCCAGCAGTTACTCGACAGGTGTTAACTATGGCTACACCTTC	CASSYSTGVNYGYTF
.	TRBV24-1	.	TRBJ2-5	TGTGCCACCAGTGATGTGGGGGGAGGACATGAGACCCAGTACTTC	CATSDVGGGHETQYF
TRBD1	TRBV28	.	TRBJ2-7	TGTGCCAGCAGGACTCCTGACAGGGACGAGCAGTACTTC	CASRTPDRDEQYF
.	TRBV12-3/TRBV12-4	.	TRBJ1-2	TGTGCCAGCAGTCGGACGGTTAACTATGGCTACACCTTC	CASSRTVNYGYTF
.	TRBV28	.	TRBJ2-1	TGTGCCAGCAGTACCCTAGTGCAGTTCTTC	CASSTLVQFF
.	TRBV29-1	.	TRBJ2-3	TGCAGCGTTCAGATGACAGATACGCAGTATTTT	CSVQMTDTQYF
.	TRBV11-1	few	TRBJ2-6	TGTGCCAGCAGCTCCAGAGGGTACTCTGGGGCCAACGTCCTGACTTTC	CASSSRGYSGANVLTF
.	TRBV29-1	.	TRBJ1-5	TGCAGCGTTGGGACGGGGCTCGGCCAGCCCCAGCATTTT	CSVGTGLGQPQHF
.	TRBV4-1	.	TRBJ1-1	TGCGCCAGCAGCCAACTAAGGGGCAAGGGCACTGAAGCTTTCTTT	CASSQLRGKGTEAFF
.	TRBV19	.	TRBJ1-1	TGTGCCAGTACCCTATCCTTATTGAACACTGAAGCTTTCTTT	CASTLSLLNTEAFF
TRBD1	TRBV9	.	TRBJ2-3	TGTGCCAGCAGCACCTCCGGGACAGGGGTAACAGATACGCAGTATTTT	CASSTSGTGVTDTQYF
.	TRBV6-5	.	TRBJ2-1	TGTGCCAGCAGCTTCATTACAGAGTACAATGAGCAGTTCTTC	CASSFITEYNEQFF
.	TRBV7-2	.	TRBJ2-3	TGTGCCAGCAGCTCTGCCTGGACAGATACGCAGTATTTT	CASSSAWTDTQYF